This TCR beta chain was recorded in a study of T cell responses to AZD1222 COVID-19 vaccine. The study, taken as a whole, reports: CD4 TCRs linked to vaccination spanned spike, dominating at 160-218 and 743-854.

Data came from immunoSEQ multiplex PCR; TCRdb stores just in-frame clones and leaves some out. The sample includes 150,000 to 200,000 clones, approximately 93% of them seen just once. Trimming removed 1 base from V and 6 bases from J; junction bases left unmatched: 6. The CDR3 spans 16 residues. Germline V lookup: CDR1 LNHDA, CDR2 SQIVND (reference sequence). To note about this clone: Its cognate antigen is unknown.

The V and J genes are TRBV19 and TRBJ1-2, with 12 bases lining up with TRBD1. The sample consisted of peripheral blood, taken on day 0 of AZD1222 vaccination. The TCR originated in an adult in good health. The CDR3 nucleotides read TGTGCCAGTAGTATAGCCCAGGGACAGGGGGCGAATGGCTACACCTTC. Its translation: CASSIAQGQGANGYTF.